Listed below are T cell receptor beta chains from one sample, sequenced in a study of T cell responses to AZD1222 COVID-19 vaccine. The method was immunoSEQ multiplex PCR; TCRdb's version includes in-frame clones alone and lacks a portion of them. Of some 170,000 clones in the sample, about 90% were seen once. The sequencing here drew on peripheral blood, taken 28 days after the second AZD1222 dose. These receptors originate from an adult who received the AZD1222 COVID-19 vaccine. CDR3s include the opening cysteine and the closing phenylalanine or tryptophan. The D gene is left open where the match is weak. Expanded clones are given a class, and other clones once, few, many or no size at all.

clone size,V gene,J gene,D gene,CDR3 protein,CDR3 DNA
-,TRBV19,TRBJ1-1,-,CASSNRITGTRNTEAFF,TGTGCCAGTAGTAACCGGATAACCGGGACTCGGAACACTGAAGCTTTCTTT
-,TRBV12-5,TRBJ1-6,-,CASGLSTGRSYNSPLHF,TGTGCTAGTGGTTTGTCTACCGGGAGGTCCTATAATTCACCCCTCCACTTT
-,TRBV19,TRBJ2-7,-,CASSIERVATYEQYF,TGTGCCAGTAGTATAGAGAGAGTGGCAACCTACGAGCAGTACTTC
-,TRBV4-1,TRBJ1-5,-,CASSQGWGRGENQPQHF,TGCGCCAGCAGCCAAGGTTGGGGACGGGGGGAAAATCAGCCCCAGCATTTT
once,TRBV5-4,TRBJ1-6,-,CASSSEGINSPLHF,TGTGCCAGCAGCTCGGAGGGGATTAATTCACCCCTCCACTTT
-,TRBV5-8,TRBJ2-1,-,CASSLLSANNEQFF,TGTGCCAGCAGCTTGTTATCGGCGAACAATGAGCAGTTCTTC
-,TRBV19,TRBJ1-2,TRBD1,CASSIETGADGYTF,TGTGCCAGTAGTATAGAGACAGGGGCGGATGGCTACACCTTC
-,TRBV4-2,TRBJ2-1,-,CASSQESDPNREQFF,TGTGCCAGCAGCCAAGAATCGGACCCGAATAGGGAGCAGTTCTTC
-,TRBV27,TRBJ2-3,TRBD1,CASSSTGGTDTQYF,TGTGCCAGCAGTTCGACAGGGGGCACAGATACGCAGTATTTT
once,TRBV7-9,TRBJ1-6,-,CASSSQAGNSPLHF,TGTGCCAGCAGCTCTCAAGCGGGGAATTCACCCCTCCACTTT
-,TRBV5-6,TRBJ1-6,-,CASSLARWGYTYNSPLHF,TGTGCCAGCAGCTTGGCTAGGTGGGGGTATACCTATAATTCACCCCTCCACTTT
-,TRBV19,TRBJ2-1,TRBD2,CASSIHGGAAYNEQFF,TGTGCCAGTAGTATACACGGGGGGGCGGCCTACAATGAGCAGTTCTTC
-,TRBV19,TRBJ2-2,-,CASSMTGRGSGELFF,TGTGCCAGTAGTATGACAGGGAGGGGGTCCGGGGAGCTGTTTTTT
-,TRBV5-8,TRBJ2-7,-,CASSLDRLSYEQYF,TGTGCCAGCAGCTTGGACAGACTCTCCTACGAGCAGTACTTC
-,TRBV27,TRBJ1-2,-,CASSPTGQPFNYGYTF,TGTGCCAGCAGTCCAACCGGACAGCCGTTTAACTATGGCTACACCTTC
-,TRBV2,TRBJ1-4,-,CASSVSTNEKLFF,TGTGCCAGCAGTGTTTCAACTAATGAAAAACTGTTTTTT
-,TRBV7-6,TRBJ1-5,-,CASSREQVSNQPQHF,TGTGCCAGCAGTCGTGAGCAGGTGAGCAATCAGCCCCAGCATTTT
-,TRBV3-1/TRBV3-2,TRBJ1-2,TRBD1,CASSQDGGTGYGYTF,TGTGCCAGCAGCCAAGATGGGGGGACAGGGTATGGCTACACCTTC